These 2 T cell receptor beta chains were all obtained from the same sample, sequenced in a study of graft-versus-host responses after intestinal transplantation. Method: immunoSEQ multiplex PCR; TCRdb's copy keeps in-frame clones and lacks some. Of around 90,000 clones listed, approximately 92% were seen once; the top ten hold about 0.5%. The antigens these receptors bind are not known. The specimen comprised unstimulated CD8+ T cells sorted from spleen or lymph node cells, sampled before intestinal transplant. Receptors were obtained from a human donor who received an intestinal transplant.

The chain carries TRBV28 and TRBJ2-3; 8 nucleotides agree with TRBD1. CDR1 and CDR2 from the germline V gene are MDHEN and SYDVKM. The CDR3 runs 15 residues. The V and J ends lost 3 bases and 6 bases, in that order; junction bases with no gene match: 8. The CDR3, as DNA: TGTGCCAGCAGTTTTAGAGGACAGGGTGAGGATACGCAGTATTTT. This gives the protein CASSFRGQGEDTQYF.

The CDR3 spells CSVEVVSGGPNYNEQFF. The CDR3 DNA sequence: TGCAGCGTTGAAGTGGTTAGCGGGGGGCCCAACTACAATGAGCAGTTCTTC. The chain combines TRBV29-1 with TRBJ2-1, with 10 bases matching TRBD2. Germline V gene sequence: CDR1 SQVTM, CDR2 ANQGSEA. The ends lost 1 base at V and 3 bases at J; junction bases unmatched: 9. The CDR3 is 17 residues long.